This TCR beta chain was captured in a study of cytomegalovirus exposure and HLA in healthy donors. This PCR relied on a set of 60 Vbeta primers and 13 Jbeta primers. The protocol was immunoSEQ multiplex PCR, while the TCRdb copy is restricted to in-frame clones and leaves out a portion. In the table there are approximately 180,000 clones, about 90% of which are singletons. CDR3 length: 18 amino acids. Trimming removed 3 bases from V and 0 bases from J, with 15 bases in between. The germline gives CDR1 LNHNV, CDR2 YYDKDF (reference sequence). The sequence was obtained from a girl younger than two in good health and CMV-seronegative. Material for sequencing was PBMCs. The chain joins TRBV15 to TRBJ2-6, with D possibly matching TRBD2 (5 bases). CDR3 nucleotides: TGTGCCACCAGCAGGATGGAGGTAATTCGCTCTGGGGCCAACGTCCTGACTTTC. Amino acid sequence: CATSRMEVIRSGANVLTF.